Following are 6 T cell receptor beta chains from one sample sequenced in a study of beta chain features in type 1 diabetes. The sequenced template was cDNA made from the entire isolated RNA. Only in-frame clones appear in the TCRdb table, and some are missing; sequencing was by immunoSEQ multiplex PCR. The repertoire holds about 250,000 clones, with approximately 14% as singletons. The material sequenced was naive CD4+ T cells from blood. The source of these receptors is a woman aged 40 to 50 in good health.

The J gene is TRBJ2-5, the V gene TRBV5-6; 7 nucleotides align to TRBD1. Trimming cost V 4 bases and J 6 bases; bases outside gene matches: 9. The CDR3 consists of 14 residues. Germline V gene lookup returns CDR1 SGHDT and CDR2 YYEEEE. CDR3 loop: CASSRRGGRQTQYF. The CDR3 bases are TGTGCCAGCAGCCGCAGAGGGGGCCGGCAGACCCAGTACTTC.

There are a few counts of this clone. The chain uses TRBV6-5 and TRBJ2-7; TRBD2 might be the D (7 bases). The germline V gene encodes CDR1 MNHEY and CDR2 SVGAGI. The CDR3 covers 16 residues. Trimming left V 2 bases short and J 4 bases short, with 18 bases between. CDR3 protein: CASSYLSAGARYEQYF. CDR3 nucleotide sequence: TGTGCCAGCAGTTACCTTTCCGCGGGGGCGAGGTACGAGCAGTACTTC.

In its sample, this clone was seen a few times. The chain recombines TRBV5-1 with TRBJ2-3; 7 bases align to TRBD1. CDR1 and CDR2 from the germline V gene are SGHRS and YFSETQ. J was trimmed by 4 bases and V by 2 bases; bases with no gene match: 4. The CDR3 runs 14 residues. The chain's CDR3 is CASSFDRVPDTQYF. The CDR3 nucleotides are TGCGCCAGCAGCTTCGACAGGGTGCCAGATACGCAGTATTTT. Supplemented by reference TRBV5-1 and TRBJ2-3, the full variable domain reads KAGVTQTPRYLIKTRGQQVTLSCSPISGHRSVSWYQQTPGQGLQFLFEYFSETQRNKGNFPGRFSGRQFSNSRSEMNVSTLELGDSALYLCASSFDRVPDTQYFGPGTRLTVL.

The chain uses TRBV5-1 and TRBJ1-4; D is unclear. V was shortened by 0 bases and J by 4 bases, with 7 bases between the two germline ends. The CDR3 is 14 amino acids. Per the germline V gene, CDR1 is SGHRS and CDR2 is YFSETQ. CDR3 protein: CASSLGHLNEKLFF. CDR3 bases: TGCGCCAGCAGCTTGGGACACCTTAATGAAAAACTGTTTTTT.

This clone occurred a few times. V usage is TRBV25-1 and J usage is TRBJ1-6; perhaps TRBD1 as D (6 bases). Germline lookup yields CDR1 MGHDK and CDR2 SYGVNS. The CDR3 sequence is 14 residues long. Trimming removed 7 bases from V and 2 bases from J, with 9 bases in between. The CDR3 reads CASKDSTYNSPLHF. CDR3 in DNA: TGTGCCAGCAAGGACAGTACCTATAATTCACCCCTCCACTTT. Filled out from reference TRBV25-1 and TRBJ1-6, the complete variable domain reads EADIYQTPRYLVIGTGKKITLECSQTMGHDKMYWYQQDPGMELHLIHYSYGVNSTEKGDLSSESTVSRIRTEHFPLTLESARPSHTSQYLCASKDSTYNSPLHFGNGTRLTVT.

J is TRBJ2-7 and V is TRBV2, with D perhaps matching TRBD1 (6 bases). The V gene lost 6 bases and the J gene lost 1 base, with 13 bases spanning the gap. The CDR3 runs to 14 residues. The germline gives CDR1 SNHLY, CDR2 FYNNEI. This CDR3 reads CASRPGTGSYEQYF. CDR3 nucleotides: TGTGCCAGCAGACCGGGCACAGGGTCCTACGAGCAGTACTTC.